This is a list of T cell receptor beta chains from one sample in a study of blood T cell repertoires in COVID-19. Assay: immunoSEQ multiplex PCR; the TCRdb copy retains only in-frame clones and omits some. Here the sample spans 220,000 or so clones, about 86% being singletons. The sample taken for sequencing was peripheral blood. Every receptor here comes from a woman aged 45 to 65 with COVID-19, enrolled during active disease. CDR3s include the opening cysteine and the closing phenylalanine or tryptophan. Fields, in order: V gene, J gene, D gene, CDR3 length, clone size, CDR3 DNA, CDR3 protein. D genes are given only for firm matches. Not every row has a clone size; where given, it reads once, few, many or a size class.

TRBV28	TRBJ2-3	TRBD1	15	-	TGTGCCAGCAGGACCGACAGGGTGCCGGCAGATACGCAGTATTTT	CASRTDRVPADTQYF
TRBV27	TRBJ1-1	TRBD1	15	-	TGTGCCAGCAGTTTGACAGGGATCGTGAACACTGAAGCTTTCTTT	CASSLTGIVNTEAFF
TRBV11-3	TRBJ2-2	-	15	few	TGTGCCAGCAGCTTAATTACCGGTGGCACCGGGGAGCTGTTTTTT	CASSLITGGTGELFF
TRBV11-3	TRBJ2-5	-	13	-	TGTGCCAGCAGCCAAAGCCGACACGGGACCCAGTACTTC	CASSQSRHGTQYF
TRBV13	TRBJ1-5	TRBD1	14	-	TGTGCCAGCAGCCAGGGGGCCAGCAATCAGCCCCAGCATTTT	CASSQGASNQPQHF
TRBV2	TRBJ1-1	TRBD1	14	-	TGTGCCAGCAGTGTACAGGGGGGAGACACTGAAGCTTTCTTT	CASSVQGGDTEAFF
TRBV5-1	TRBJ1-1	-	13	-	TGCCCCCGCACGGGGGGCGGGGGAACTGAAGCTTTCTTT	CPRTGGGGTEAFF
TRBV4-3	TRBJ2-1	TRBD2	17	-	TGCGCCAGCAGCCAAGGACCAGCGGGGGGGCTGGGTAATGAGCAGTTCTTC	CASSQGPAGGLGNEQFF
TRBV5-5	TRBJ1-2	TRBD1	14	-	TGTGCCAGCAGCTCCACAGGGGGTAACTATGGCTACACCTTC	CASSSTGGNYGYTF
TRBV29-1	TRBJ1-2	-	14	-	TGCAGCGTTTCCCCCTCGTTCAGGAACTATGGCTACACCTTC	CSVSPSFRNYGYTF
TRBV19	TRBJ1-5	TRBD1	16	once	TGTGCCAGTAGTCCCGCCGGGACAGGGGACAATCAGCCCCAGCATTTT	CASSPAGTGDNQPQHF
TRBV10-3	TRBJ2-1	TRBD2	15	-	TGTGCCATCAGCCCGAGCGGGGGTTGGTACAATGAGCAGTTCTTC	CAISPSGGWYNEQFF
TRBV7-8	TRBJ2-7	TRBD1	15	-	TGTGCCAGCAGCTTAACCGACAGGGGGCCTTACGAGCAGTACTTC	CASSLTDRGPYEQYF
TRBV7-8	TRBJ2-6	TRBD1	18	-	TGTGCCAGCAGCTTAACAGGGGGCCCCCCCTCTGGGGCCAACGTCCTGACTTTC	CASSLTGGPPSGANVLTF
TRBV7-6	TRBJ2-3	-	17	-	TGTGCCAGCAGCTCTGGGGATACGGGACTCAGCACAGATACGCAGTATTTT	CASSSGDTGLSTDTQYF
TRBV5-1	TRBJ1-1	TRBD1	13	-	TGCGCCAGCAGCCTCCAACAGGGGACTGAAGCTTTCTTT	CASSLQQGTEAFF
TRBV12-1	TRBJ1-2	-	15	-	-	CASSFAQGAVYGYTF
TRBV5-6	TRBJ1-5	-	15	-	TGTGCCAGCAGCCTCGGGACTCGCGGGAATCAGCCCCAGCATTTT	CASSLGTRGNQPQHF
TRBV5-1	TRBJ1-1	-	13	-	TGCGCCAGCAGTGTGGGGCCAGGACCTGAAGCTTTCTTT	CASSVGPGPEAFF
TRBV6-6	TRBJ2-3	TRBD2	16	-	TGTGCCAGCAGTTCGCTGGGGCGGGGGGGCCCGGATACGCAGTATTTT	CASSSLGRGGPDTQYF
TRBV27	TRBJ2-2	TRBD1	14	-	TGTGCCGTCCGAGACAGGGGGCCCACCGGGGAGCTGTTTTTT	CAVRDRGPTGELFF
TRBV30	TRBJ1-2	-	13	-	TGTGCCTGGAGTGCAGGACAACTCTATGGCTACACCTTC	CAWSAGQLYGYTF
TRBV7-6	TRBJ1-6	TRBD1	17	-	TGTGCCAGCAGCCAGACAGGGGCTCATATTCGGAATTCACCCCTCCACTTT	CASSQTGAHIRNSPLHF
TRBV6-1	TRBJ2-5	-	14	-	TGTGCCAGCAGTGAAGTCAGGGGAAAAGAGACCCAGTACTTC	CASSEVRGKETQYF
TRBV15	TRBJ1-6	-	18	few	TGTGCCACCAGCAGAGGTCGTGGGGTGGGGGCCGATAGCTCACCCCTCCACTTT	CATSRGRGVGADSSPLHF
TRBV5-4	TRBJ1-2	-	13	once	TGTGCCAGCAGCGGGGGGGGTGACTATGGCTACACCTTC	CASSGGGDYGYTF
TRBV7-2	TRBJ2-2	TRBD1	14	-	TGTGCCAGCAGCTTACAAGGGGGCAGCGGGGAGCTGTTTTTT	CASSLQGGSGELFF
TRBV28	TRBJ1-2	-	13	-	TGTGCCAGCAGTTTAATCCGGGGTGGAGGCTACACCTTC	CASSLIRGGGYTF
TRBV30	TRBJ1-1	-	16	-	TGTGCCTGGAGTGTACTCCCAGGAAAGTTGGGCACTGAAGCTTTCTTT	CAWSVLPGKLGTEAFF
TRBV19	TRBJ1-6	-	15	-	TGTGCCAGTAGTATCCGGGGGGGCAACTGGTCACCCCTCCACTTT	CASSIRGGNWSPLHF
TRBV3-1/TRBV3-2	TRBJ2-2	TRBD1	17	-	TGTGCCAGCAGCCAAATGAGTGGACAGGGCAACACCGGGGAGCTGTTTTTT	CASSQMSGQGNTGELFF
TRBV30	TRBJ2-7	-	12	-	TGTGCCTGGAGTGTAGTAGGGGACGAGCAGTACTTC	CAWSVVGDEQYF
TRBV11-2	TRBJ2-4	-	14	-	TGTGCCAGCAGCTTGGGAGGAAGGAAAAACATTCAGTACTTC	CASSLGGRKNIQYF
TRBV5-1	TRBJ2-7	TRBD1	14	-	TGCGCCAGCACCAGGGGACAGGGGATCTACGAGCAGTACTTC	CASTRGQGIYEQYF
TRBV18	TRBJ1-2	TRBD1	16	once	TGTGCCAGCTCACTGAGCTCCCCCGGGACAGACTATGGCTACACCTTC	CASSLSSPGTDYGYTF
TRBV27	TRBJ2-7	-	15	-	TGTGCCAGCAGTCAGATCCGGGACAAGCGCTACGAGCAGTACTTC	CASSQIRDKRYEQYF
TRBV5-4	TRBJ2-1	-	14	-	TGTGCCAGCAGCTTCCGGACAGCAAACAATGAGCAGTTCTTC	CASSFRTANNEQFF
TRBV11-3	TRBJ1-1	TRBD1	13	-	TGTGCCAGCTCAGGGGGGCCGAACACTGAAGCTTTCTTT	CASSGGPNTEAFF
TRBV4-1	TRBJ2-7	TRBD2	17	-	TGCGCCAGCAGACAATCAATCCTAGCGGGGGGGCCCTACGAGCAGTACTTC	CASRQSILAGGPYEQYF
TRBV9	TRBJ1-1	-	14	-	TGTGCCAGCAGCGCCGACATCATGAACACTGAAGCTTTCTTT	CASSADIMNTEAFF
TRBV28	TRBJ1-2	TRBD1	14	-	TGTGCCAGCAGTTTCGGACAGGGGAGCCGGGGCTACACCTTC	CASSFGQGSRGYTF
TRBV19	TRBJ1-2	-	15	-	TGTGCCAGTAGTGCCAAAAGGGACACTTACTATGGCTACACCTTC	CASSAKRDTYYGYTF
TRBV30	TRBJ2-2	-	15	-	TGTGCCTGGGGACGTTGGGGAGCGAACACCGGGGAGCTGTTTTTT	CAWGRWGANTGELFF